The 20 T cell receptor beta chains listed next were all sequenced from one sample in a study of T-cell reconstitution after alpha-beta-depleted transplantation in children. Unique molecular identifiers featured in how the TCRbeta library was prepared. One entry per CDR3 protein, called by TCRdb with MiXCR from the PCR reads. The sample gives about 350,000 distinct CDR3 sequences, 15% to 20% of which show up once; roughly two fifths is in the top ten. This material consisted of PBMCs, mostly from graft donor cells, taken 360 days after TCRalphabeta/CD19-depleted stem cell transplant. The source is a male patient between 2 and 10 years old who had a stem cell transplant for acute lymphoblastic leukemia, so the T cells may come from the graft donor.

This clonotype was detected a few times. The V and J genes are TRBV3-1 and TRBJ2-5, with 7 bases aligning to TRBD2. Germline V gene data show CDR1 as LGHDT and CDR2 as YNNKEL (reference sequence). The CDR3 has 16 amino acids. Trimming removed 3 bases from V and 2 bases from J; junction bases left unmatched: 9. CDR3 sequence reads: CASSQIGGGAQETQYF. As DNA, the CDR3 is TGTGCCAGCAGCCAGATCGGCGGGGGTGCACAAGAGACCCAGTACTTC.

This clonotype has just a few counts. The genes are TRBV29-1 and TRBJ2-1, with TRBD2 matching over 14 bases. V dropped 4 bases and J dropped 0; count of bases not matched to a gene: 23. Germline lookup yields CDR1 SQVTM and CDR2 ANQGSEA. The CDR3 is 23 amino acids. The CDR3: CSVVSSSGLAGEGPLDSYNEQFF. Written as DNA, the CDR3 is TGCAGCGTTGTCTCATCTTCGGGACTAGCGGGAGAGGGGCCTCTTGACTCCTACAATGAGCAGTTCTTC.

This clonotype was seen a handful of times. CDR3 in amino acids: CASSIEQGAYTEAFF. In DNA form, the CDR3 reads TGTGCCAGTAGTATAGAACAGGGGGCCTACACTGAAGCTTTCTTT. The genes are TRBV19 and TRBJ1-1; 9 nucleotides line up with TRBD1. This CDR3 contains 15 residues. The junction had 2 bases not matched to a gene; V was cut back by 0 bases and J by 3 bases. Germline V gene sequence: CDR1 LNHDA, CDR2 SQIVND (reference sequence).

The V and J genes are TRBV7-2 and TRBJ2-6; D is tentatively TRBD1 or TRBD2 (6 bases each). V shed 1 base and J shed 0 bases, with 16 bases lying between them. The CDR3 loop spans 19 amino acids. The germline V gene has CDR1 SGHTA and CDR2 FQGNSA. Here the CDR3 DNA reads TGTGCCAGCAGCTTAGGCTACTTCGGGGGCGGCTCTGGGGCCAACGTCCTGACTTTC. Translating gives CASSLGYFGGGSGANVLTF.

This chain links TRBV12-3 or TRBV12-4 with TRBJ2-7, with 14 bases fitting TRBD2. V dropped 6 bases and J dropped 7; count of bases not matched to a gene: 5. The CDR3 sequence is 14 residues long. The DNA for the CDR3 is TGTGCCAGCAGGACTAGCGGGAGGGGTCTGGAGCAGTACTTC. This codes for CASRTSGRGLEQYF.

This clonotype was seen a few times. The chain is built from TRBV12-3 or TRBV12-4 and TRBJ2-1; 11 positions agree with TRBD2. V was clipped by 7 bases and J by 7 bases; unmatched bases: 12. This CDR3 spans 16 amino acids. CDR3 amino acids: CASTFLAGGLGNEQFF. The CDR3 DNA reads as TGTGCCAGCACCTTCCTAGCGGGAGGTTTGGGAAATGAGCAGTTCTTC.

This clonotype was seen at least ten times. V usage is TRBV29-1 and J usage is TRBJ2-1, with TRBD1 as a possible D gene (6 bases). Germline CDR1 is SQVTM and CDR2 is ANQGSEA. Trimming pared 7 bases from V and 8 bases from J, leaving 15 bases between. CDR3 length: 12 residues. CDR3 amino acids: CSARRGMHEQFF. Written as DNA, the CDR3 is TGCAGCGCCCGCAGGGGAATGCATGAGCAGTTCTTC.

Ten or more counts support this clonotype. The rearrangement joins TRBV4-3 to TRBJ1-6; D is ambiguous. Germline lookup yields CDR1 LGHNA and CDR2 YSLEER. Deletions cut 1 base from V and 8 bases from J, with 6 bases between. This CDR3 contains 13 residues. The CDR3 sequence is CASSQVQDSPLHF. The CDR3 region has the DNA TGCGCCAGCAGCCAAGTACAAGATTCACCCCTCCACTTT.

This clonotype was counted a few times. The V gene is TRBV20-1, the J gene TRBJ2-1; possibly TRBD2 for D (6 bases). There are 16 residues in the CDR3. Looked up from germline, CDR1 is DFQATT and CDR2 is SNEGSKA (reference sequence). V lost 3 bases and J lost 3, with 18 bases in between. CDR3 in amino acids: CSASTPTSLYYNEQFF. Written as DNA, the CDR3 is TGCAGTGCTAGTACCCCTACTAGCCTCTACTACAATGAGCAGTTCTTC.

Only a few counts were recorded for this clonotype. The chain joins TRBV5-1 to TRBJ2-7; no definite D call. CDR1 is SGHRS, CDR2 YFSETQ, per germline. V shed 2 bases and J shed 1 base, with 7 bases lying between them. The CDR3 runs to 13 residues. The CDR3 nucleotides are TGCGCCAGCAGCTTTTCAGAGTCCTACGAGCAGTACTTC. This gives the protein CASSFSESYEQYF. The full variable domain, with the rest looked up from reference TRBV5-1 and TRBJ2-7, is KAGVTQTPRYLIKTRGQQVTLSCSPISGHRSVSWYQQTPGQGLQFLFEYFSETQRNKGNFPGRFSGRQFSNSRSEMNVSTLELGDSALYLCASSFSESYEQYFGPGTRLTVT.

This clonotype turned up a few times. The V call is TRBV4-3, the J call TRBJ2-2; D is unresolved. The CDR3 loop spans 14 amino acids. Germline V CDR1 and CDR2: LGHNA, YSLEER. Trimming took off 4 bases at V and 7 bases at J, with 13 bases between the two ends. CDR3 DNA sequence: TGCGCCAGCAGCCGGACCCCCGACTTCGGGGAGCTGTTTTTT. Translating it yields CASSRTPDFGELFF.

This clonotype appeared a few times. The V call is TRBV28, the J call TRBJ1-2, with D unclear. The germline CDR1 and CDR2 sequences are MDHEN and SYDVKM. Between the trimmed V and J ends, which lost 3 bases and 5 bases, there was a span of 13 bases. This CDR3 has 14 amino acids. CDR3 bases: TGTGCCAGCAGTTTTGTTTCGGAGGGTTATGGCTACACCTTC. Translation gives CASSFVSEGYGYTF.

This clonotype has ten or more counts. The CDR3 DNA sequence: TGCAGCGTTGAAAAGCCGGGACAGGGAATATACGAGCAGTACTTC. Translation gives CSVEKPGQGIYEQYF. The chain has TRBV29-1 and TRBJ2-7; 9 bases are shared with TRBD1. Per the germline V gene, CDR1 is SQVTM and CDR2 is ANQGSEA. Losses at the gene ends were 2 bases for V and 4 bases for J; bases not matched to a gene: 9. The CDR3 totals 15 residues.

CDR3 sequence (DNA): TGCGCCAGCGGGACCTACATGAGGGAGCTGTTTTTT. Protein: CASGTYMRELFF. This sequence joins TRBV4-3 and TRBJ2-2; D could derive from TRBD1 or TRBD2 (5 bases each). V was shortened by 8 bases and J by 9 bases, with 13 bases between the two germline ends. This CDR3 has 12 amino acids. In germline, CDR1 is LGHNA, CDR2 YSLEER.

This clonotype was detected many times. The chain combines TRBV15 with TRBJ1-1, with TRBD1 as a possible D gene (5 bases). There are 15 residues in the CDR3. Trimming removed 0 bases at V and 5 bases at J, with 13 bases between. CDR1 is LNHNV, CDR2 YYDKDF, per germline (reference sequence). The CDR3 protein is CATSRDPQGGTEAFF. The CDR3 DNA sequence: TGTGCCACCAGCAGAGATCCCCAGGGAGGAACTGAAGCTTTCTTT.

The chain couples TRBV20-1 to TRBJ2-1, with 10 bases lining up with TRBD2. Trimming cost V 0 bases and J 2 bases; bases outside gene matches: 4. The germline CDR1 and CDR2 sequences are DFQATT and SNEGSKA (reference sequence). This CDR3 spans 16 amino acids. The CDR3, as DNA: TGCAGTGCTAGAGAAAGCGGGAGGGCCCCCTACAATGAGCAGTTCTTC. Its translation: CSARESGRAPYNEQFF.

In DNA, the CDR3 is TGTGCCAGCAGCGCCACGACTAGAAGGGAAGGCCATGAGCAGTTCTTC. Amino acids: CASSATTRREGHEQFF. This chain joins TRBV9 and TRBJ2-1, with D possibly TRBD2 on 6 matching bases. Germline V CDR1 and CDR2: SGDLS, YYNGEE. V lost 3 bases and J 8 bases, leaving 21 bases between the germline ends. This CDR3 is 16 amino acids long.

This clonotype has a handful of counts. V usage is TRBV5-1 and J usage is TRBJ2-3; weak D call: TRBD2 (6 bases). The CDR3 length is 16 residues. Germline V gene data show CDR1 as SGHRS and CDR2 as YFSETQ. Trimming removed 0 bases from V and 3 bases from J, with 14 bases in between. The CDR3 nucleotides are TGCGCCAGCAGCTTGGAGGAGCTAGCGCTTACAGATACGCAGTATTTT. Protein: CASSLEELALTDTQYF.

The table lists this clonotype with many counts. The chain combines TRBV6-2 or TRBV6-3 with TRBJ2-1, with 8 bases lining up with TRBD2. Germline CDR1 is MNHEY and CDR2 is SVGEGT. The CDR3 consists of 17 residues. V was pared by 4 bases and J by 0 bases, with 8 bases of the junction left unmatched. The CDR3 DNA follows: TGTGCCAGCAGTTCCTCCATAGCGGGGAGCTCCTACAATGAGCAGTTCTTC. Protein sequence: CASSSSIAGSSYNEQFF.

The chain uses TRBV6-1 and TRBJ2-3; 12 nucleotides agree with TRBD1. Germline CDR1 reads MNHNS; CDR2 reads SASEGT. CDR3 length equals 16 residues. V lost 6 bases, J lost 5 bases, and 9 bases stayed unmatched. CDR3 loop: CASSHRDRGRRDTQYF. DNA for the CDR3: TGTGCCAGCAGCCACCGGGACAGGGGGCGCCGAGATACGCAGTATTTT.